The clone carrying this TCR beta chain has more than one count but fewer than ten. Its antigen is still unknown. The data were taken from a study of beta chain features in type 1 diabetes. cDNA synthesis used the whole RNA isolate, giving expressed TCRB sequences. TCRdb keeps only in-frame clones here, not all; method: immunoSEQ multiplex PCR. Of 240,000 or so clones listed, more than 11% are singletons. The study, taken as a whole, reports: Sequencing of cDNA might inflate the share of cells that strongly express TCR. A possible short-template PCR bias applies equally to patients and controls. VDJ junctions from patients with type 1 diabetes contained fewer insertions and more deletions. Type 1 diabetes patients had moderately but significantly shorter TCRB CDR3s in all four CD4+ subsets.

Sequencing was carried out using naive CD4+ T cells from blood. This TCR was sampled from a man aged 25-45 years with type 1 diabetes.

CDR3 amino acids: CASSLRGGDEQFF. CDR3 nucleotide sequence: TGTGCCAGCAGCTTGCGCGGGGGCGATGAGCAGTTCTTC. The gene calls are TRBV7-6 and TRBJ2-1; the D gene is possibly TRBD2 (7 bases). The germline V and J ends were trimmed by 3 bases and 8 bases, with 11 bases remaining between them. The germline gives CDR1 SGHVS, CDR2 FNYEAQ. This CDR3 is 13 amino acids long.